This T cell receptor beta chain was sequenced during a study of cytomegalovirus exposure and HLA in healthy donors. Study-wide points: TCR beta V- and J-gene trimming was later associated with a missense DCLRE1C variant.

This CDR3 has 14 residues. Trimming removed 3 bases from V and 3 bases from J, with 11 bases in between. Germline V gene sequence: CDR1 LNHNV, CDR2 YYDKDF (reference sequence). 13 Jbeta primers and 60 Vbeta primers were used for the PCR. Sequencing was performed with immunoSEQ multiplex PCR; in TCRdb, only in-frame clones are kept and a portion is missing. The sample holds approximately 88,000 clones; 76% are singletons and the top ten take around 1.4%. Concerning this clone: The antigen is undetermined.

This sequence joins TRBV15 and TRBJ2-5; D possibly corresponds to TRBD2 (7 bases). The clonotype was recovered from a male donor in good health and CMV-seronegative. Sequenced sample: PBMCs. CDR3 nucleotides: TGTGCCACCAGCAGCCGAGGGGGGGAAGAGACCCAGTACTTC. This gives the protein CATSSRGGEETQYF.